The rows below give T cell receptor beta chains drawn from one sample of a study of shared clonotypes between healthy human individuals. Produced via immunoSEQ multiplex PCR; TCRdb's table is partial and in-frame only. The data show under 1,900,000 clones, approximately 98.5% seen once. Sequencing was carried out using naive CD4+ T cells sorted from blood. The origin of the receptors is a man aged 25-45 years in good health. CDR3s include the opening cysteine and the closing phenylalanine or tryptophan. The D gene is left open where the match is weak. Where a row states a size, it is once, few, many or the class of an expanded clone; other rows omit it.

d_call	v_call	clone_size	j_call	cdr3_nt	cdr3_aa
NA	TRBV15	once	TRBJ2-2	TGTGCCACCAGCAGAGCTTACACCGGGGAGCTGTTTTTT	CATSRAYTGELFF
NA	TRBV7-7	once	TRBJ1-1	TGTGCCATTCGCCCGGTCGGGCGGGGTGAAGCTTTCTTT	CAIRPVGRGEAFF
NA	TRBV5-5	NA	TRBJ1-1	TGTGCCAGCAGCTTATCGGTGACTAGGGGGACTGAAGCTTTCTTT	CASSLSVTRGTEAFF
NA	TRBV19	NA	TRBJ2-1	TGTGCCAGTAGTCTCCACCCGGCGGGTGACAATGAGCAGTTCTTC	CASSLHPAGDNEQFF
TRBD1	TRBV7-3	NA	TRBJ2-1	TGTGCCAGCAGCTTAATTGCTACACCCACAAGGGGGCGCGATGAGCAGTTCTTC	CASSLIATPTRGRDEQFF
NA	TRBV9	NA	TRBJ2-7	TGTGCCAGCAGCGTAGATTACCGGCCCTCCTACGAGCAGTACTTC	CASSVDYRPSYEQYF
TRBD1	TRBV7-3	once	TRBJ2-3	TGTGCCAGCAGCCGAGTCGGACAGGGAACAGATACGCAGTATTTT	CASSRVGQGTDTQYF
NA	TRBV2	NA	TRBJ1-5	TGTGCCAGCAGTGATGGTACAGCTGGATCGCAGCCCCAGCATTTT	CASSDGTAGSQPQHF
TRBD2	TRBV7-6	NA	TRBJ2-1	TGTGCCAGCATGGCGGGAGTGTCGAATGAGCAGTTCTTC	CASMAGVSNEQFF
NA	TRBV7-2	once	TRBJ2-5	TGTGCCAGCAGTCCAGGGGCGGAGACCCAGTACTTC	CASSPGAETQYF
NA	TRBV28	NA	TRBJ2-1	TGTGCCAGCAGTTTAGCTCAGTCCTACAATGAGCAGTTCTTC	CASSLAQSYNEQFF
NA	TRBV7-2	NA	TRBJ1-2	TGTGCCAGCAGCTTAGGTCCAGAACCCTATGGCTACACCTTC	CASSLGPEPYGYTF
NA	TRBV15	NA	TRBJ2-2	TGTGCCACCAGCAGACTGACCGGGGAGCTGTTTTTT	CATSRLTGELFF
NA	TRBV28	once	TRBJ2-4	TGTGCCAGCAGTTTGAGCAGTATTCAGTACTTC	CASSLSSIQYF
NA	TRBV5-1	NA	TRBJ2-3	TGCGCCAGCACCTTCGGTGGCTCTAGCACAGATACGCAGTATTTT	CASTFGGSSTDTQYF
NA	TRBV5-1	NA	TRBJ2-3	TGCGCCAGCAGCTTGGACTACAGTCGGAGCACAGATACGCAGTATTTT	CASSLDYSRSTDTQYF
NA	TRBV30	NA	TRBJ1-3	TGTGCCTGGAGTGTACATGGAAACACCATATATTTT	CAWSVHGNTIYF
TRBD1	TRBV27	NA	TRBJ2-1	TGTGCCAGCAGTTTATGGACAGGGGGCCTATTGGGGAGACTAAATGAGCAGTTCTTC	CASSLWTGGLLGRLNEQFF
NA	TRBV18	NA	TRBJ1-3	TGTGCCAGCTCACCGCTGGACTCCCTGAGGCACACCATATATTTT	CASSPLDSLRHTIYF
TRBD1	TRBV19	once	TRBJ2-1	TGTGCCAGTAGTATAGAAGGCAGGGGGCGCCGTTACAATGAGCAGTTCTTC	CASSIEGRGRRYNEQFF
NA	TRBV27	NA	TRBJ1-5	TGTGCCAGCAGCCCAAGGGGCCGGATTAGCAATCAGCCCCAGCATTTT	CASSPRGRISNQPQHF
TRBD2	TRBV7-9	NA	TRBJ2-1	TGTGCCAGCAGCCCAGGCATAGCGGGAGGTAGGGTCTACAATGAGCAGTTCTTC	CASSPGIAGGRVYNEQFF
NA	TRBV2	once	TRBJ1-2	TGTGCCACAAAGGGGAGGGTATACAACTATGGCTACACCTTC	CATKGRVYNYGYTF
NA	TRBV6-1	NA	TRBJ2-7	TGTGCCAGCAGTGTAGGACAGCTCTCCTACGAGCAGTACTTC	CASSVGQLSYEQYF
NA	TRBV6-5	NA	TRBJ2-7	TGTGCCAGTCGGGGGTTCTACGAGCAGTACTTC	CASRGFYEQYF
NA	TRBV7-9	NA	TRBJ2-1	TGTGCCAGATTCGAGGACACCTACAATGAGCAGTTCTTC	CARFEDTYNEQFF
NA	TRBV6-5	once	TRBJ1-1	TGTGCCAGCAGTTACAGGGGAAGGGTGAACACTGAAGCTTTCTTT	CASSYRGRVNTEAFF
TRBD1	TRBV6-5	NA	TRBJ2-7	TGTGCCAGCAGGCCCGGGACAGGGGATCCCTACGAGCAGTACTTC	CASRPGTGDPYEQYF
NA	TRBV19	NA	TRBJ2-3	TGTGCCAGCCAAGCCGCAGATACGCAGTATTTT	CASQAADTQYF
NA	TRBV20-1	NA	TRBJ2-1	TGCAGTGTTGAGGGGTACAATGAGCAGTTCTTC	CSVEGYNEQFF
NA	TRBV28	NA	TRBJ2-7	TGTGCCAGCGGTTGGACAGTCCCCTACGAGCAGTACTTC	CASGWTVPYEQYF
NA	TRBV9	NA	TRBJ2-2	TGTGCCAGCAGCCGACTAACTAACACCGGGGAGCTGTTTTTT	CASSRLTNTGELFF
NA	TRBV30	NA	TRBJ2-5	TGTGCCTGGACCATAAACGGACTACTCCAAGAGACCCAGTACTTC	CAWTINGLLQETQYF
TRBD2	TRBV5-1	NA	TRBJ2-1	TGCGCCAGCAGAACTAGCGGGAGTATGAATGAGCAGTTCTTC	CASRTSGSMNEQFF
NA	TRBV14	NA	TRBJ1-2	TGTGCCAGCAGCCCGAAATGGGGCAGCCGGATAGCTAACTATGGCTACACCTTC	CASSPKWGSRIANYGYTF
NA	TRBV5-4	NA	TRBJ2-4	TGTGCCAGCAGCTTGGAGGCTTTAGACAAAAACATTCAGTACTTC	CASSLEALDKNIQYF
NA	TRBV27	NA	TRBJ2-7	TGTGCCAGCAGTTTATTTCTCGGCCGATCCTACGAGCAGTACTTC	CASSLFLGRSYEQYF
NA	TRBV19	NA	TRBJ2-1	TGTGCCAGTAGTAGCGGGAACTACAATGAGCAGTTCTTC	CASSSGNYNEQFF
NA	TRBV6-5	NA	TRBJ2-6	TGTGCCAGCAGTTGGGATGGGGCCAACGTCCTGACTTTC	CASSWDGANVLTF
NA	TRBV10-3	once	TRBJ2-7	TGTGCCATCAGTGAGGGGGCCATCGGGGACGAGCAGTACTTC	CAISEGAIGDEQYF
TRBD2	TRBV7-3	NA	TRBJ2-3	TGTGCCAGCAGCCCAGCGGGGGGACTAGCGGGAATCACAGATACGCAGTATTTT	CASSPAGGLAGITDTQYF
NA	TRBV6-6	NA	TRBJ1-1	TGTGCCAGCAGTTACTACAGCGTGAGATCCACTGAAGCTTTCTTT	CASSYYSVRSTEAFF
TRBD1	TRBV2	NA	TRBJ1-4	TGTGCCAGCAGTTACAAACCGGGACAGCAAAATGAAAAACTGTTTTTT	CASSYKPGQQNEKLFF
NA	TRBV7-9	NA	TRBJ2-2	TGTGCCAGCAGCCACCCCCCGGAAAGACCCACCGGGGAGCTGTTTTTT	CASSHPPERPTGELFF
NA	TRBV5-8	NA	TRBJ1-2	TGTGCCAGCAGCGAACCGGGACACCTCTATGGCTACACCTTC	CASSEPGHLYGYTF
TRBD1	TRBV9	once	TRBJ2-2	TGTGCCAGCACCCGGGACAGGGCATTCACCGGGGAGCTGTTTTTT	CASTRDRAFTGELFF